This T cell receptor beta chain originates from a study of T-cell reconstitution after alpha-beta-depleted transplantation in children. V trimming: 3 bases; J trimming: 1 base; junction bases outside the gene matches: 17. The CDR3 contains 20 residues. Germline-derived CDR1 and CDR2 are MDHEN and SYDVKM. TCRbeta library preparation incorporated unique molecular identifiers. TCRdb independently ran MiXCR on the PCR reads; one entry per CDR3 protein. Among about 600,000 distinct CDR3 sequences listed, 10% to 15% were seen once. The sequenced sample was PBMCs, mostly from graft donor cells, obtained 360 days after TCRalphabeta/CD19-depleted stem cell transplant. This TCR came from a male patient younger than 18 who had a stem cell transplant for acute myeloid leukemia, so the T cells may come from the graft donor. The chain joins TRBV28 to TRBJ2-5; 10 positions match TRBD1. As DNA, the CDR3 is TGTGCCAGCAGTTTTAGGATAACCCGGGACAGGGGATTTTCCCAAGAGACCCAGTACTTC. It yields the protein CASSFRITRDRGFSQETQYF.